Following are 31 T cell receptor beta chains from one sample sequenced in a study of OX40 agonist ivuxolimab in advanced cancers. Sequenced by immunoSEQ multiplex PCR; TCRdb stores in-frame clones only, minus some. The sample includes about 120,000 clones, just under 95% of them seen just once. This sample comprised CD4+ or CD8+ T cells sorted from blood, obtained in a trial of the OX40 agonist ivuxolimab. The receptors were sampled from an adult with an advanced solid tumor such as melanoma, head and neck, liver or kidney cancer.

The chain couples TRBV10-3 to TRBJ1-4, with TRBD1 identical over 7 bases. V was clipped by 5 bases and J by 8 bases; unmatched bases: 8. The CDR3 loop spans 14 amino acids. From germline, CDR1 is ENHRY and CDR2 SYGVKD. The CDR3 protein is CAISSGQSTEKLFF. CDR3 nucleotides: TGTGCCATCAGTTCGGGACAGTCAACCGAAAAACTGTTTTTT.

In nucleotides, the CDR3 is TGTGCCAGCAGCCCCCTGCCTCCAGGGGGCAATCAGCCCCAGCATTTT. Amino acids: CASSPLPPGGNQPQHF. This sequence joins TRBV5-5 and TRBJ1-5; TRBD1 is a possible D gene (6 bases). Germline V CDR1 and CDR2: SGHKS, YYEKEE (reference sequence). V gave up 4 bases and J gave up 2 bases, with 16 bases separating them. This CDR3 is built from 16 residues.

J is TRBJ2-5 and V is TRBV5-1; 14 bases align to TRBD2. V was pared by 4 bases and J by 7 bases, with 15 bases of the junction left unmatched. Germline V gene data show CDR1 as SGHRS and CDR2 as YFSETQ. This CDR3 comprises 18 residues. The DNA of the CDR3 is TGCGCCAGCAGCCTGAGGACTAGCGGGGGGCTGAGCTCGGTGACCCAGTACTTC. It specifies CASSLRTSGGLSSVTQYF.

The V call is TRBV7-9, the J call TRBJ1-2; 10 positions agree with TRBD1. V was pared by 6 bases and J by 6 bases, with 4 bases of the junction left unmatched. In germline, CDR1 is SEHNR, CDR2 FQNEAQ (reference sequence). The CDR3 loop spans 13 amino acids. The CDR3 spells CASRSTGGDGYTF. The CDR3 nucleotides read TGTGCCAGCAGATCGACAGGGGGCGATGGCTACACCTTC.

Worth noting for this clone: The sample has other DNA sequences that encode this CDR3 too. V is TRBV6-1 and J is TRBJ1-1; 7 bases are a match to TRBD1. The germline V gene has CDR1 MNHNS and CDR2 SASEGT. This CDR3 contains 13 residues. V gave up 9 bases and J gave up 0 bases; unmatched junction bases: 4. The CDR3 DNA follows: TGTGCCAGTTCGGGACAGCTGAACACTGAAGCTTTCTTT. This codes for CASSGQLNTEAFF.

The genes are TRBV13 and TRBJ1-4; D not resolved. Looked up from germline, CDR1 is PRHDT and CDR2 is FYEKMQ (reference sequence). V dropped 0 bases and J dropped 4 bases, with 12 bases sitting between them. The length of the CDR3 is 16 residues. Here the CDR3 DNA reads TGTGCCAGCAGCTTAGGTTTTACAGAGATTAATGAAAAACTGTTTTTT. Its protein is CASSLGFTEINEKLFF.

This chain links TRBV28 with TRBJ1-1; D is perhaps TRBD1 (6 bases). The germline V and J ends were trimmed by 2 bases and 4 bases, with 11 bases remaining between them. CDR3 length equals 14 residues. Germline V gives CDR1 MDHEN, CDR2 SYDVKM. This CDR3 is CASSLGRGFTEAFF. As DNA, the CDR3 is TGTGCCAGCAGTTTAGGTAGGGGGTTCACTGAAGCTTTCTTT.

CDR3 in DNA: TGTGCCAGCAGCTATAGACAGGGGCCCACAGATACGCAGTATTTT. Translated, it gives CASSYRQGPTDTQYF. The chain links TRBV7-7 to TRBJ2-3; 8 bases map to TRBD1. This CDR3 spans 15 amino acids. V shed 4 bases and J 2 bases; nucleotides not matched to a gene: 5. The germline gives CDR1 SSHAT, CDR2 FNYEAQ (reference sequence).

J is TRBJ1-1 and V is TRBV28, with TRBD1 as a possible D gene (5 bases). V was shortened by 4 bases and J by 2 bases, with 20 bases between the two germline ends. The CDR3 runs to 17 residues. Germline lookup yields CDR1 MDHEN and CDR2 SYDVKM. The CDR3 sequence is CASSSHWVGGGNTEAFF. CDR3 in DNA: TGTGCCAGCAGTTCCCACTGGGTGGGGGGAGGAAACACTGAAGCTTTCTTT.

This chain joins TRBV5-1 and TRBJ2-7; TRBD1 matches at 7 bases. The J segment lost 3 bases and the V segment lost 0 bases, leaving 9 bases of the junction unmatched. The length of the CDR3 is 16 residues. The germline V gene has CDR1 SGHRS and CDR2 YFSETQ. CDR3 bases: TGCGCCAGCAGCTTGGGGGACAGAAGAATAGGCTACGAGCAGTACTTC. This translates into CASSLGDRRIGYEQYF.

This clone was found once. CDR3: CASMNGPGSGELFF. For the CDR3, the DNA is TGTGCCAGCATGAATGGGCCTGGGTCCGGGGAGCTGTTTTTT. This chain uses TRBV9 with TRBJ2-2; D call uncertain. Germline CDR1 reads SGDLS; CDR2 reads YYNGEE. The V gene lost 6 bases and the J gene lost 6 bases, with 15 bases spanning the gap. The CDR3 is made up of 14 amino acids.

V and J are TRBV2 and TRBJ2-3; no firm D call. Trimming cost V 4 bases and J 2 bases, with 7 bases left between them. The CDR3 loop spans 13 amino acids. CDR1 and CDR2 (germline): SNHLY, FYNNEI. The CDR3 DNA sequence: TGTGCCAGCAGTGGGCGGACCACAGATACGCAGTATTTT. Amino acid sequence: CASSGRTTDTQYF.

The gene calls are TRBV5-1 and TRBJ1-3; D ambiguous. Germline V gene sequence: CDR1 SGHRS, CDR2 YFSETQ. CDR3 length: 15 residues. Trimming removed 0 bases from V and 0 bases from J, with 7 bases in between. The CDR3 sequence is CASSLESFSGNTIYF. As DNA, the CDR3 is TGCGCCAGCAGCTTGGAATCTTTCTCTGGAAACACCATATATTTT.

The chain uses TRBV28 and TRBJ2-5; TRBD1 agrees at 9 bases. Judging by the DNA end, TRBJ2-7 fits better; the J call may be wrong. The CDR3 contains 14 residues. CDR1 and CDR2 (germline): MDHEN, SYDVKM. The CDR3 coding sequence is TGTGCCAGCAGTTTGGGACAGGGCTCCTACGAGCAGTACTTC. This encodes CASSLGQGSYEQYF.

The chain links TRBV7-9 to TRBJ1-2; 7 nucleotides agree with TRBD1. Trimming at V came to 1 base and at J to 8 bases, leaving 10 bases not matched to a gene. Germline V gene data show CDR1 as SEHNR and CDR2 as FQNEAQ (reference sequence). The CDR3 sequence is 15 residues long. DNA for the CDR3: TGTGCCAGCAGCTTAGAGGGACAGTGGAATCGGGGCTACACCTTC. Translating gives CASSLEGQWNRGYTF.

The chain combines TRBV7-2 with TRBJ1-2, with D hard to call. The germline V gene encodes CDR1 SGHTA and CDR2 FQGNSA. V was trimmed by 5 bases and J by 3 bases, leaving 19 bases between them. CDR3 length: 16 amino acids. CDR3 in DNA: TGTGCCAGCAGCCGCATCGGCAGTCCCGGGGACTATGGCTACACCTTC. It codes for CASSRIGSPGDYGYTF.

The chain couples TRBV10-1 to TRBJ2-7; D is perhaps TRBD1 or TRBD2 (5 bases each). The CDR3 length is 14 residues. Trimming took 0 bases from V and 6 from J, leaving 12 bases between them. Germline loops: CDR1 WNHNN, CDR2 SYGVQD (reference sequence). DNA of the CDR3: TGCGCCAGCAGTGAGTCGGGCGGTGGGGGCGAGCAGTACTTC. This encodes CASSESGGGGEQYF.

This CDR3 reads CASSLEGRTYNEQFF. Written as DNA, the CDR3 is TGCGCCAGCAGCCTCGAAGGGAGGACCTACAATGAGCAGTTCTTC. This rearrangement joins TRBV4-3 to TRBJ2-1; D is perhaps TRBD2 (6 bases). The CDR3 is 15 amino acids. Germline V gene data show CDR1 as LGHNA and CDR2 as YSLEER. V was clipped by 4 bases and J by 2 bases, with 12 bases between them.

The chain joins TRBV19 to TRBJ2-5; TRBD2 might be the D (7 bases). This CDR3 is built from 13 residues. V gave up 4 bases and J gave up 4 bases, with 10 bases separating them. Germline CDR1 reads LNHDA; CDR2 reads SQIVND (reference sequence). This CDR3 is CASSRGGGETQYF. The CDR3 bases are TGTGCCAGTAGTAGAGGGGGGGGAGAGACCCAGTACTTC.

V is TRBV5-1 and J is TRBJ1-2, with D possibly matching TRBD1 (6 bases). In germline, CDR1 is SGHRS, CDR2 YFSETQ. The CDR3 extends over 15 amino acids. V lost 3 bases and J lost 3, with 15 bases in between. The CDR3 region is CASSSDYRDYYGYTF. For the CDR3, the DNA is TGCGCCAGCAGCTCGGATTACAGGGACTACTATGGCTACACCTTC.

The chain is built from TRBV11-2 and TRBJ2-3; 8 nucleotides match TRBD1. The CDR3 extends over 14 amino acids. CDR1 is SGHAT and CDR2 is FQNNGV in the germline V gene. The trim removed 7 bases at V and 5 bases at J, leaving 8 bases unmatched. CDR3 DNA: TGTGCCAGCAACAACAGGGGGGTAAGAGATACGCAGTATTTT. Protein product: CASNNRGVRDTQYF.

The rearrangement links TRBV19 to TRBJ2-3; no clear D gene. V lost 8 bases and J 6 bases, leaving 6 bases between the germline ends. Germline assignment: CDR1 LNHDA and CDR2 SQIVND (reference sequence). CDR3 length: 10 residues. CDR3 loop: CASSADTQYF. The CDR3 nucleotides read TGTGCCAGTTCAGCGGATACGCAGTATTTT. The full variable domain, its missing parts supplied by reference TRBV19 and TRBJ2-3, is DGGITQSPKYLFRKEGQNVTLSCEQNLNHDAMYWYRQDPGQGLRLIYYSQIVNDFQKGDIAEGYSVSREKKESFPLTVTSAQKNPTAFYLCASSADTQYFGPGTRLTVL.

This clone was seen once. The rearrangement joins TRBV6-1 to TRBJ1-1; D might be TRBD1 (6 bases). With 7 bases removed from V and 0 bases from J, the gap between germline ends came to 9 bases. The germline V gene has CDR1 MNHNS and CDR2 SASEGT. CDR3 length: 13 amino acids. CDR3 DNA sequence: TGTGCCAGCAACTCAGGGGTGAACACTGAAGCTTTCTTT. Translated: CASNSGVNTEAFF.

The chain employs TRBV7-9 and TRBJ2-3; D is undetermined. Germline loops: CDR1 SEHNR, CDR2 FQNEAQ (reference sequence). The CDR3 is 14 residues long. With 6 bases removed from V and 0 bases from J, the gap between germline ends came to 10 bases. The CDR3, as DNA: TGTGCCAGCAGTTCCATGGGTAGCACAGATACGCAGTATTTT. Protein sequence: CASSSMGSTDTQYF.

For the CDR3, the DNA is TGTGCCAGCAGCCCCAGACGAAGTAGCGGAGGGAGCTCCTACAATGAGCAGTTCTTC. It specifies CASSPRRSSGGSSYNEQFF. V and J are TRBV7-9 and TRBJ2-1; D may be TRBD2 (6 bases). Germline CDR1 is SEHNR and CDR2 is FQNEAQ (reference sequence). The ends were cut back, 5 bases at V and 0 bases at J, with 23 bases in the middle. The CDR3 spans 19 residues.

This chain joins TRBV5-1 and TRBJ2-3; 12 bases are a match to TRBD2. This CDR3 comprises 14 residues. Germline values: CDR1 SGHRS, CDR2 YFSETQ. Losses at the gene ends were 4 bases for V and 5 bases for J; bases not matched to a gene: 2. The CDR3 here is CASSRTSGVDTQYF. The CDR3 DNA sequence: TGCGCCAGCAGCCGGACTAGCGGGGTAGATACGCAGTATTTT.

This clone occurred once. The chain is built from TRBV7-2 and TRBJ2-5; no clear D gene. The V end lost 4 bases, the J end lost 5 bases, and 2 bases lay between the germline ends. The CDR3 consists of 10 residues. Germline V gene sequence: CDR1 SGHTA, CDR2 FQGNSA. CDR3 DNA sequence: TGTGCCAGCAGCTGGGAGACCCAGTACTTC. Amino acid sequence: CASSWETQYF.

This rearrangement joins TRBV29-1 to TRBJ1-1, with D unclear. CDR1 and CDR2 from the germline V gene are SQVTM and ANQGSEA. The CDR3 contains 13 residues. Trimming removed 4 bases at V and 6 bases at J, with 15 bases between. As DNA, the CDR3 is TGCAGCGTTGTTTTTAGAGGAGTATCTGAAGCTTTCTTT. It specifies CSVVFRGVSEAFF.

The rearrangement links TRBV27 to TRBJ1-5; possibly TRBD1 for D (5 bases). Trimming pared 6 bases from V and 7 bases from J, leaving 13 bases between. CDR3 length equals 13 residues. The germline V gene encodes CDR1 MNHEY and CDR2 SMNVEV (reference sequence). In DNA, the CDR3 is TGTGCCAGCAGGGAAACAGGAGGCCAGCCCCAGCATTTT. Its protein is CASRETGGQPQHF.

The rearrangement uses TRBV14 and TRBJ2-2; D is unclear. Deletions cut 0 bases from V and 7 bases from J, with 6 bases between. The germline gives CDR1 SGHDN, CDR2 FVKESK. This CDR3 region has 13 residues. The CDR3 DNA reads TGTGCCAGCAGCCAAGATTTGGTCGGGGAGCTGTTTTTT. It yields the protein CASSQDLVGELFF.

V is TRBV6-6 and J is TRBJ2-7, with TRBD2 matching over 10 bases. The V segment lost 5 bases and the J segment 1 base; nucleotides outside the gene matches: 5. CDR3 size: 15 residues. The germline V gene has CDR1 MNHNY and CDR2 SVGAGI (reference sequence). The CDR3 protein is CASSAPGLASYEQYF. CDR3 nucleotide sequence: TGTGCCAGCAGTGCACCGGGACTAGCGTCCTACGAGCAGTACTTC.